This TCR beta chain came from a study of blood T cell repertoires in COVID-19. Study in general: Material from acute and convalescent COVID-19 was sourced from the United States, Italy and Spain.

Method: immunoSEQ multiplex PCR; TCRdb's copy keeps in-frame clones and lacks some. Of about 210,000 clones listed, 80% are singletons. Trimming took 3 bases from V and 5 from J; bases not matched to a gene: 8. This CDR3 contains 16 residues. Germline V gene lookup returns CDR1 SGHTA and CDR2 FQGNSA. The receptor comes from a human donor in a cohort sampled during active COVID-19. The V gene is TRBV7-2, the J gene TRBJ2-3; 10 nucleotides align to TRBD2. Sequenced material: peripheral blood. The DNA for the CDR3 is TGTGCCAGCAGCTTGGATGTGGCTAGCGGGGGAGATACGCAGTATTTT. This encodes CASSLDVASGGDTQYF.